This T cell receptor (beta chain) appears in the sequencing data of a study of blood T cell repertoires in COVID-19. On the study more broadly: PBMCs, B-cell-depleted T cells, or T cells provided the cDNA or gDNA that made up the material.

In the study's own analysis: Reference gene primer amplification gave estimated nucleated cell counts. This table comes from immunoSEQ multiplex PCR, and its TCRdb copy is limited to in-frame clones, with some not included. The DNA gave D and trimming, while V, J and clone size come from that table. The table has some 90,000 clones, about 88% seen once. Losses at the gene ends were 6 bases for V and 3 bases for J; bases not matched to a gene: 6. CDR1 is MNHEY, CDR2 SVGEGT, per germline. The CDR3 extends over 14 amino acids. The sample consisted of peripheral blood. The TCR was taken from a woman of 80 years or more with active COVID-19. The chain employs TRBV6-2 or TRBV6-3 and TRBJ2-7, with 9 bases fitting TRBD1. CDR3 region: CASSPRDRDYEQYF. CDR3 sequence (DNA): TGTGCCAGCAGCCCCCGGGACAGGGACTACGAGCAGTACTTC.